This note documents a single T cell receptor (beta chain) sequence. Its target is not known. Clones were sequenced by immunoSEQ multiplex PCR, and TCRdb holds only the in-frame ones, with some missing. This sample has 250,000 to 400,000 clones, with nearly 90% found just once. This sample was included in a study of cytomegalovirus exposure and HLA in healthy donors. Study background: The use of the same platform for the 95 to 150 validation repertoires and the roughly 700 first-cohort repertoires was reported by a later analysis.

The CDR3 spans 15 residues. Germline CDR1 SGHTA, CDR2 FQGNSA. V was trimmed by 0 bases and J by 1 base, leaving 9 bases between them. Whole-study findings and limits: First-cohort TCR clusters tended to co-occur in the 120 or so validation repertoires, a later analysis found.

Input material: PBMCs. This chain connects TRBV7-2 to TRBJ1-1; perhaps TRBD1 as D (6 bases). The TCR originated in a man aged 30 to 39 in good health and CMV-seronegative. The CDR3, as DNA: TGTGCCAGCAGCTTAGCGGGGACAACGAACACTGAAGCTTTCTTT. It encodes CASSLAGTTNTEAFF.